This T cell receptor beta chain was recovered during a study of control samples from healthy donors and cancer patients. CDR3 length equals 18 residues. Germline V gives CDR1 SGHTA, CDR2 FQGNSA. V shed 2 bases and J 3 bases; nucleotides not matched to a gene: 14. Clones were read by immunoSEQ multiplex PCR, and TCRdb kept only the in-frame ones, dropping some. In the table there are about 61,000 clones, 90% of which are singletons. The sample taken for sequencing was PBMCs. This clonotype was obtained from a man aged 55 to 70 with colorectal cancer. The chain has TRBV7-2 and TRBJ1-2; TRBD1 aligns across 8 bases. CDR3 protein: CASSLLFPTGDEDYGYTF. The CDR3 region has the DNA TGTGCCAGCAGCTTACTGTTCCCGACAGGGGATGAGGACTATGGCTACACCTTC.